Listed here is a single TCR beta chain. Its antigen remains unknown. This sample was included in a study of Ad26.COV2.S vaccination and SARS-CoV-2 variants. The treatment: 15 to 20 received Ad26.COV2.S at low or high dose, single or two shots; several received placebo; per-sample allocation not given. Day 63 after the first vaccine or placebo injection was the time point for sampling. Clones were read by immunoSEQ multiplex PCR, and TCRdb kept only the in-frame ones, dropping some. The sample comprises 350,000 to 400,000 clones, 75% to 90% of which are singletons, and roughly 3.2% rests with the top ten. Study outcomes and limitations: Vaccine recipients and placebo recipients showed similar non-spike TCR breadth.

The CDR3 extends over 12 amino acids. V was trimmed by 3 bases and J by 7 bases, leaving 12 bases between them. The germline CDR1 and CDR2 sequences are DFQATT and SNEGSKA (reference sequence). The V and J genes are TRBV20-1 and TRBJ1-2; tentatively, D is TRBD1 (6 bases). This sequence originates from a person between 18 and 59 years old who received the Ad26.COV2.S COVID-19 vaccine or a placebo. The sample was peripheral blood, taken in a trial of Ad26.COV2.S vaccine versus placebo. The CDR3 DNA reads TGCAGTGCTAGTACGGGGGGGCTTGGCTACACCTTC. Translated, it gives CSASTGGLGYTF.